The 10 T cell receptor beta chains in this list originate from one sample, sequenced in a study of blood T cell repertoires in COVID-19. Assay: immunoSEQ multiplex PCR; the TCRdb copy retains only in-frame clones and omits some. This sample carries around 190,000 clones, less than 85% of them seen once, and the ten largest clones take around 3.5%. Sample: PBMCs or T cells enriched from blood (not recorded which). The receptors stem from a woman under 40 who had recovered from COVID-19.

The CDR3 DNA is TGTGCCAGCAGCGAGGGGGGGACTTCGGTTGGCGAGACCCAGTACTTC. The encoded protein is CASSEGGTSVGETQYF. The J gene is TRBJ2-5, the V gene TRBV9, with TRBD2 as a possible D gene (7 bases). The V gene lost 3 bases and the J gene lost 5 bases, with 20 bases spanning the gap. Germline CDR1 is SGDLS and CDR2 is YYNGEE. This CDR3 has 16 amino acids.

This clone was recorded once. V and J are TRBV5-6 and TRBJ1-3; possibly TRBD1 for D (6 bases). This CDR3 has 16 amino acids. Between the trimmed V and J ends, which lost 4 bases and 0 bases, there was a span of 14 bases. Per the germline V gene, CDR1 is SGHDT and CDR2 is YYEEEE. The DNA for the CDR3 is TGTGCCAGCAGCCCGGGACAATACTTCTCTGGAAACACCATATATTTT. Its protein is CASSPGQYFSGNTIYF.

The chain is built from TRBV9 and TRBJ2-1; D is possibly TRBD2 (6 bases). The length of the CDR3 is 14 residues. Germline CDR1 reads SGDLS; CDR2 reads YYNGEE. V gave up 2 bases and J gave up 0 bases, with 6 bases separating them. The CDR3 DNA is TGTGCCAGCAGCGTCGGGAGCTCCTACAATGAGCAGTTCTTC. Amino acids: CASSVGSSYNEQFF.

This rearrangement joins TRBV5-1 to TRBJ2-2, with TRBD2 identical over 15 bases. The CDR3 extends over 16 amino acids. Germline lookup yields CDR1 SGHRS and CDR2 YFSETQ. V trimming: 3 bases; J trimming: 6 bases; junction bases outside the gene matches: 3. The CDR3: CASSSRTSGGAGELFF. In nucleotides, the CDR3 is TGCGCCAGCAGCTCCAGGACTAGCGGGGGGGCCGGGGAGCTGTTTTTT.

V is TRBV2 and J is TRBJ2-2, with TRBD1 as a possible D gene (6 bases). Per the germline V gene, CDR1 is SNHLY and CDR2 is FYNNEI. Trimming shortened V by 3 bases and J by 0 bases, and 17 bases separated the two germline ends. This CDR3 is built from 18 residues. The CDR3 sequence: CASSDEGGSPTNTGELFF. DNA for the CDR3: TGTGCCAGCAGTGATGAAGGGGGTTCCCCAACGAACACCGGGGAGCTGTTTTTT.

The chain joins TRBV29-1 to TRBJ1-5, with 9 nucleotides matching TRBD1. The V segment lost 4 bases and the J segment 8 bases; nucleotides outside the gene matches: 6. Germline CDR1 SQVTM, CDR2 ANQGSEA. This CDR3 is built from 13 residues. As DNA, the CDR3 is TGCAGCGTTGGACAGGGGGGTGGAGAGCCCCAGCATTTT. Translating it yields CSVGQGGGEPQHF.

This clone was seen only once. The chain combines TRBV4-2 with TRBJ1-4; D ambiguous. Trimming took 0 bases from V and 8 from J, leaving 16 bases between them. CDR3 length: 16 residues. Germline V gives CDR1 LGHNA, CDR2 YNFKEQ. The CDR3 DNA reads as TGTGCCAGCAGCCAAGATCAGTCAGCGGCCGGCGAAAAACTGTTTTTT. Encoded protein: CASSQDQSAAGEKLFF.

V and J are TRBV6-5 and TRBJ2-4; perhaps TRBD2 as D (5 bases). The V end was cut by 2 bases, the J end by 2 bases, with 13 bases between. The CDR3 spans 16 residues. Per germline, CDR1 MNHEY and CDR2 SVGAGI. CDR3 in DNA: TGTGCCAGCAGTTACGGTCAGGACTCCACCAAAAACATTCAGTACTTC. Protein product: CASSYGQDSTKNIQYF.

The rearrangement joins TRBV9 to TRBJ2-1; 10 bases fit TRBD2. Trimming cost V 0 bases and J 12 bases; bases outside gene matches: 12. The CDR3 is 16 amino acids. Germline V CDR1 and CDR2: SGDLS, YYNGEE. CDR3 residues: CASSVGPSGSGVLQFF. The CDR3 coding sequence is TGTGCCAGCAGCGTAGGGCCTAGCGGGAGTGGCGTTTTGCAGTTCTTC.

V gene TRBV28 combines with J gene TRBJ2-5; 8 bases agree with TRBD2. Per the germline V gene, CDR1 is MDHEN and CDR2 is SYDVKM. After removal of 4 bases from V and 1 base from J, the junction contained 5 bases not matched to a gene. The CDR3 totals 15 residues. The CDR3 region is CASSSAAGGQETQYF. In DNA, the CDR3 is TGTGCCAGCAGTTCAGCGGCGGGGGGCCAAGAGACCCAGTACTTC.